This T cell receptor beta chain was observed in a study of OX40 agonist ivuxolimab in advanced cancers. Per the germline V gene, CDR1 is SNHLY and CDR2 is FYNNEI. Trimming took 7 bases from V and 6 from J, leaving 17 bases between them. This CDR3 has 14 residues. Overall study results and limits: Among T cells, CD8+ cells averaged more expanded clones than CD4+ cells. At 0.1 to 3.0 mg/kg, CD4+ and CD8+ blood T cells expanded clonally by week 6. Not determined was the antigen specificity of the expanded peripheral T cells.

A word on this clone: Its target is unknown.

The table came from immunoSEQ multiplex PCR; TCRdb's copy has only in-frame clones and leaves some out. The data contain about 82,000 clones, 75% to 90% of them singletons. The rearrangement links TRBV2 to TRBJ2-3; D ambiguous. The source of this sequence is an adult with an advanced solid tumor such as melanoma, head and neck, liver or kidney cancer. The sequences come from CD4+ or CD8+ T cells sorted from blood, collected in a trial of the OX40 agonist ivuxolimab. DNA for the CDR3: TGTGCCAGCAAGTCATTCCCAGGTGGGGATACGCAGTATTTT. Protein product: CASKSFPGGDTQYF.